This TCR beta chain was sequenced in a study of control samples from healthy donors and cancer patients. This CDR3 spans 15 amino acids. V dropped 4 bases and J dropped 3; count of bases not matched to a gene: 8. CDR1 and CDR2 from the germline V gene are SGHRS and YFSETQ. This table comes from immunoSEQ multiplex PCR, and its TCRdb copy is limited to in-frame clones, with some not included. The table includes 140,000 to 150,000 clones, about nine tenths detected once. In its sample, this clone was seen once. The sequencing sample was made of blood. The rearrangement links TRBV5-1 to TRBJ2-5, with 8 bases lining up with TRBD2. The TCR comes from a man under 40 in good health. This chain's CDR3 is CASSQRTSPEETQYF. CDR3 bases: TGCGCCAGCAGCCAAAGGACTAGCCCTGAAGAGACCCAGTACTTC.